This T cell receptor beta chain was recorded in a study of blood T cell repertoires in COVID-19. V was clipped by 6 bases and J by 3 bases, with 12 bases between them. Germline lookup yields CDR1 MDHEN and CDR2 SYDVKM. The CDR3 has 14 amino acids. TCRdb's table, derived via immunoSEQ multiplex PCR, lists solely in-frame clones and lacks some. The table lists about 240,000 clones, approximately 83% of them singletons. The specimen sequenced was peripheral blood. The chain recombines TRBV28 with TRBJ2-1, with D tentatively TRBD1 (5 bases). This sequence originates from a human donor in a cohort sampled during active COVID-19. CDR3 DNA: TGTGCCAGCAGGCTCCGCAGGGACTACAATGAGCAGTTCTTC. It is translated as CASRLRRDYNEQFF.